The 27 T cell receptor beta chains presented below share a single source sample, sequenced in a study of blood T cells in healthy people across ages. Together with a sample-barcoded 5' primer, a J-beta primer mix was included in a second PCR lasting about 6 to 11 cycles. TCRdb recomputed calls from the 5' RACE reads with MiXCR, one row per CDR3 protein. In the table there are approximately 1.5 million distinct CDR3 sequences, roughly 43% of which are singletons. Source material: blood. These receptors were taken from a woman younger than 35 in good health.

This clonotype came up once. Here the CDR3 reads CAISESTSGRISNEQYF. CDR3 nucleotide sequence: TGTGCCATCAGTGAGAGCACTAGCGGGAGAATTTCCAATGAGCAGTACTTC. V gene TRBV10-3 combines with J gene TRBJ2-7; 11 bases map to TRBD2. V shed 2 bases, J shed 7 bases, and the junction held 13 bases outside the gene matches. This CDR3 region has 17 residues. CDR1 is ENHRY, CDR2 SYGVKD, per germline.

In this sample, this clonotype turned up a few times. Here the CDR3 DNA reads TGTGCCAGCAGCTTAGATATTTTGGCAGACTATGGCTACACCTTC. It yields the protein CASSLDILADYGYTF. The chain couples TRBV7-2 to TRBJ1-2; D remains ambiguous. The CDR3 covers 15 residues. Trimming left V 1 base short and J 3 bases short, with 12 bases between. Per germline, CDR1 SGHTA and CDR2 FQGNSA.

This clonotype was counted a few times. The chain has TRBV10-3 and TRBJ2-5; tentative D call: TRBD2 (5 bases). Germline CDR1 is ENHRY and CDR2 is SYGVKD. The CDR3 is made up of 15 amino acids. V was shortened by 2 bases and J by 5 bases, with 15 bases between the two germline ends. CDR3 in DNA: TGTGCCATCAGTGAGGAGCGGAATTGGGTGGAGACCCAGTACTTC. Translation gives CAISEERNWVETQYF.

This clonotype was seen a handful of times. V and J are TRBV4-1 and TRBJ1-2, with D possibly being TRBD1 (6 bases). Germline V gene lookup returns CDR1 MGHRA and CDR2 YSYEKL. Trimming left V 3 bases short and J 2 bases short, with 16 bases between. The CDR3 is 16 amino acids. The CDR3 spells CASSQGVLDSNYGYTF. CDR3 bases: TGCGCCAGCAGCCAGGGAGTCCTGGACAGCAACTATGGCTACACCTTC.

The rearrangement links TRBV4-2 to TRBJ2-1, with a tentative D call TRBD2 (6 bases). The CDR3 is made up of 15 amino acids. V shed 1 base and J shed 4 bases, with 11 bases lying between them. CDR1 is LGHNA and CDR2 is YNFKEQ in the germline V gene. Here the CDR3 reads CASSQVTAGYNEQFF. The DNA for the CDR3 is TGTGCCAGCAGCCAAGTCACAGCGGGTTACAATGAGCAGTTCTTC.

The V call is TRBV29-1, the J call TRBJ1-2, with TRBD1 identical over 9 bases. Losses at the gene ends were 3 bases for V and 4 bases for J; bases not matched to a gene: 6. The CDR3 is made up of 14 amino acids. CDR1 is SQVTM, CDR2 ANQGSEA, per germline. The CDR3 region has the DNA TGCAGCGTTGAGACAGGGGGTAGCCTCTATGGCTACACCTTC. Protein: CSVETGGSLYGYTF. The whole variable domain, remainder taken from reference TRBV29-1 and TRBJ1-2, is SAVISQKPSRDICQRGTSLTIQCQVDSQVTMMFWYRQQPGQSLTLIATANQGSEATYESGFVIDKFPISRPNLTFSTLTVSNMSPEDSSIYLCSVETGGSLYGYTFGSGTRLTVV.

The chain recombines TRBV25-1 with TRBJ2-5; 7 bases fit TRBD1. The CDR3 is 13 residues long. Trimming removed 6 bases from V and 5 bases from J; junction bases left unmatched: 6. Germline V gene data show CDR1 as MGHDK and CDR2 as SYGVNS. The CDR3 bases are TGTGCCAGCAGCTCCAGGGGGAAGGAGACCCAGTACTTC. As protein: CASSSRGKETQYF.

This clonotype was seen only a few times. This sequence joins TRBV20-1 and TRBJ1-2; TRBD1 matches at 8 bases. The V and J ends lost 4 bases and 3 bases, in that order; junction bases with no gene match: 7. Per the germline V gene, CDR1 is DFQATT and CDR2 is SNEGSKA (reference sequence). This CDR3 contains 14 residues. This chain's CDR3 is CSATNRGSDYGYTF. The CDR3 DNA reads as TGCAGTGCTACCAACAGGGGGTCGGACTATGGCTACACCTTC.

This clonotype was detected only a few times. The chain employs TRBV9 and TRBJ2-3; 7 nucleotides agree with TRBD2. V lost 4 bases, J lost 4 bases, and 6 bases stayed unmatched. The CDR3 is 14 residues long. Germline V lookup: CDR1 SGDLS, CDR2 YYNGEE. CDR3 nucleotide sequence: TGTGCCAGCAGCCCGCGGGAGTTCTCAGATACGCAGTATTTT. Residues: CASSPREFSDTQYF.

This rearrangement joins TRBV14 to TRBJ2-7; D uncertain. CDR1 is SGHDN and CDR2 is FVKESK in the germline V gene. V lost 2 bases, J lost 6 bases, and 11 bases lay in between. The CDR3 is 13 residues long. CDR3 loop: CASSQRQSREQYF. The CDR3 nucleotides read TGTGCCAGCAGCCAACGCCAGTCCCGCGAGCAGTACTTC.

This clonotype was seen a few times. The chain carries TRBV20-1 and TRBJ2-1; 10 bases line up with TRBD2. V lost 2 bases and J lost 3; bases outside the gene matches: 7. This CDR3 contains 16 residues. The germline gives CDR1 DFQATT, CDR2 SNEGSKA (reference sequence). CDR3: CSARIGLAAVYNEQFF. The CDR3 nucleotides read TGCAGTGCTAGAATAGGACTAGCGGCCGTCTACAATGAGCAGTTCTTC.

This clonotype was seen more than once but under ten times. V and J are TRBV27 and TRBJ2-1; no definite D call. CDR1 and CDR2 from the germline V gene are MNHEY and SMNVEV (reference sequence). CDR3 size: 14 residues. The V and J ends lost 5 bases and 3 bases respectively, with 11 bases between them. The CDR3 bases are TGTGCCAGCAGTCCCGGCTTTGGCTACAATGAGCAGTTCTTC. This sequence encodes CASSPGFGYNEQFF.

This clonotype showed up just a few times. This chain joins TRBV7-6 and TRBJ1-1; a weak D match, TRBD1 (5 bases). The CDR3 contains 14 residues. Germline lookup yields CDR1 SGHVS and CDR2 FNYEAQ. Trimming took off 5 bases at V and 1 base at J, with 11 bases between the two ends. CDR3 nucleotide sequence: TGTGCCAGCAGCCGACGGGGCCCGAACACTGAAGCTTTCTTT. This gives the protein CASSRRGPNTEAFF.

This clonotype was detected a few times. The chain combines TRBV10-3 with TRBJ2-4; 9 bases map to TRBD2. The J call could be wrong; TRBJ2-7 is a better fit for the DNA end. The CDR3 is 13 residues long. Germline V gene sequence: CDR1 ENHRY, CDR2 SYGVKD. DNA of the CDR3: TGTGCCATCCGCGCGGGAGGGAGCTACGAGCAGTACTTC. Translating it yields CAIRAGGSYEQYF.

This clonotype has a handful of counts. The chain has TRBV20-1 and TRBJ2-7; D ambiguous. Germline CDR1 is DFQATT and CDR2 is SNEGSKA (reference sequence). Trimming removed 3 bases at V and 7 bases at J, with 10 bases between. The CDR3 covers 11 residues. This chain's CDR3 is CSASTGREQYF. For the CDR3, the DNA is TGCAGTGCTAGTACTGGGCGGGAGCAGTACTTC.

This chain uses TRBV6-5 with TRBJ2-5, with 12 bases that match TRBD2. The CDR3 is 13 residues long. With V trimmed by 8 bases and J by 3 bases, 1 base remained unmatched. Germline loops: CDR1 MNHEY, CDR2 SVGAGI. This CDR3 reads CASASGREETQYF. The DNA for the CDR3 is TGTGCCAGCGCTAGCGGGAGGGAAGAGACCCAGTACTTC.

The chain employs TRBV28 and TRBJ2-1; no clear D. V shed 7 bases and J shed 9 bases, with 19 bases lying between them. CDR1 is MDHEN, CDR2 SYDVKM, per germline. The CDR3 is 14 residues long. CDR3 DNA sequence: TGTGCCAGCACCAAGATGGCCCGGCTCACTGAGCAGTTCTTC. It codes for CASTKMARLTEQFF.

The V call is TRBV20-1, the J call TRBJ2-2; D could derive from TRBD1 or TRBD2 (6 bases each). The germline V gene has CDR1 DFQATT and CDR2 SNEGSKA (reference sequence). V was trimmed by 1 base and J by 6 bases, leaving 12 bases between them. This CDR3 contains 14 residues. DNA for the CDR3: TGCAGTGCTAGAGGAGGGGGGCCCGCCGGGGAGCTGTTTTTT. It encodes CSARGGGPAGELFF.

The rearrangement links TRBV14 to TRBJ1-2; D gene unclear. The length of the CDR3 is 15 residues. CDR1 is SGHDN and CDR2 is FVKESK in the germline V gene. V was clipped by 1 base and J by 4 bases, with 13 bases between them. CDR3 sequence reads: CASSQVEGPLYGYTF. CDR3 DNA: TGTGCCAGCAGCCAAGTTGAGGGTCCCCTCTATGGCTACACCTTC.

This clonotype was recorded at least ten times. The CDR3 bases are TGTGCCAGCCGAGGACTGTTCTATGGCTACACCTTC. Its protein product is CASRGLFYGYTF. The chain combines TRBV27 with TRBJ1-2, with unresolved D. The V gene lost 8 bases and the J gene lost 4 bases, with 11 bases spanning the gap. Germline-derived CDR1 and CDR2 are MNHEY and SMNVEV (reference sequence). This CDR3 is built from 12 residues.

This clonotype has only a few counts. The chain is built from TRBV4-3 and TRBJ1-1; D gene ambiguous. Germline-derived CDR1 and CDR2 are LGHNA and YSLEER. The germline V and J ends were trimmed by 0 bases and 6 bases, with 11 bases remaining between them. This CDR3 has 14 amino acids. CDR3 coding DNA: TGCGCCAGCAGCCAAGACTATACAAGTCCTGAAGCTTTCTTT. Translating gives CASSQDYTSPEAFF.

The V call is TRBV4-1, the J call TRBJ1-5, with 11 bases fitting TRBD1. Germline assignment: CDR1 MGHRA and CDR2 YSYEKL. The CDR3 loop spans 17 amino acids. V was clipped by 1 base and J by 6 bases; unmatched bases: 8. The CDR3 nucleotides read TGCGCCAGCAGCCAAGTTGGGGTGGACAGGGGGCTTCAGCCCCAGCATTTT. Translated, it gives CASSQVGVDRGLQPQHF.

In this sample, this clonotype turned up a few times. A much larger clone is a single base away; this may be a read error. The rearrangement joins TRBV7-2 to TRBJ2-1; D gene unclear. The CDR3 has 16 residues. Germline-derived CDR1 and CDR2 are SGHTA and FQGNSA. Here the CDR3 DNA reads TGTTCCAGCAGCATTTACGGATCTCGGTCCTACAATGAGCAGTTCTTC. Its translation: CSSSIYGSRSYNEQFF.

The chain employs TRBV29-1 and TRBJ2-3; 8 bases map to TRBD2. V shed 3 bases, J shed 5 bases, and the junction held 7 bases outside the gene matches. Germline CDR1 is SQVTM and CDR2 is ANQGSEA. This CDR3 is 14 amino acids long. CDR3 residues: CSVEPGLGGDTQYF. The CDR3, as DNA: TGCAGCGTTGAGCCGGGACTAGGAGGAGATACGCAGTATTTT.

CDR3 protein: CSVRDLGEQFF. CDR3 sequence (DNA): TGCAGCGTTAGGGACCTCGGTGAGCAGTTCTTC. The chain recombines TRBV29-1 with TRBJ2-1, with D perhaps TRBD1 or TRBD2 (5 bases each). V was clipped by 5 bases and J by 9 bases, with 11 bases between them. The CDR3 covers 11 residues. Per the germline V gene, CDR1 is SQVTM and CDR2 is ANQGSEA.

This clonotype was seen a handful of times. The chain uses TRBV15 and TRBJ1-1, with 11 bases identical to TRBD1. V lost 4 bases, J lost 7 bases, and 11 bases stayed unmatched. CDR1 and CDR2 (germline): LNHNV, YYDKDF (reference sequence). CDR3 size: 16 residues. The CDR3 region is CATSNSGTGGTFEAFF. The DNA of the CDR3 is TGTGCCACCAGCAACTCCGGGACAGGGGGAACATTTGAAGCTTTCTTT.

This clonotype was recorded a few times. This chain links TRBV6-1 with TRBJ1-5; no definite D call. The CDR3 is 14 amino acids. Trimming took off 5 bases at V and 5 bases at J, with 13 bases between the two ends. CDR1 MNHNS and CDR2 SASEGT come from the germline V gene. This CDR3 is CASSRIGLYQPQHF. CDR3 sequence (DNA): TGTGCCAGCAGTCGAATCGGACTGTATCAGCCCCAGCATTTT.